This TCR beta chain emerged from a study of tissue T cells after allogeneic stem cell transplantation. The time point denotes: mouse harvest day 14 after allogeneic transplant. The graft held 10^6 splenic CD5+ T cells and 10^7 T-cell-depleted bone marrow cells. Study conclusions and caveats: Sampling depth was limited, and the cohort was small and clinically varied. Motif-based clustering found tissue-specific repertoire signatures shared across patients, though few clones were shared. Some tissue clones might be persisting host cells; their alloreactivity or antigen specificity was not determined.

Details on this clone: Its antigen is currently unknown. Gene and germline names: mouse. The CDR3 extends 1 residue past the end of the read, so its final part is completed from the germline J gene.

Profiling relied on immunoSEQ multiplex PCR, and the TCRdb table lists in-frame clones only, not all of them. The top ten hold 46% of the sample, which has approximately 1,300 clones, approximately 48% seen once. Looked up from germline, CDR1 is NSQYPW and CDR2 is LRSPGD (reference sequence). Trimming took off 0 bases at V and 0 bases at J, with 6 bases between the two ends. This CDR3 spans 15 amino acids. This clonotype was obtained from a female BALB/c mouse given C57BL/6 T cells with graft-versus-host disease after an allogeneic hematopoietic cell transplant. What was sequenced was spleen. This chain connects TRBV1 to TRBJ1-5; D is unclear. The CDR3: CTCSAEGDNNQAPLF. The CDR3 DNA, read in part, is TGCACCTGCAGTGCAGAGGGAGATAACAACCAGGCTCCGCTT.